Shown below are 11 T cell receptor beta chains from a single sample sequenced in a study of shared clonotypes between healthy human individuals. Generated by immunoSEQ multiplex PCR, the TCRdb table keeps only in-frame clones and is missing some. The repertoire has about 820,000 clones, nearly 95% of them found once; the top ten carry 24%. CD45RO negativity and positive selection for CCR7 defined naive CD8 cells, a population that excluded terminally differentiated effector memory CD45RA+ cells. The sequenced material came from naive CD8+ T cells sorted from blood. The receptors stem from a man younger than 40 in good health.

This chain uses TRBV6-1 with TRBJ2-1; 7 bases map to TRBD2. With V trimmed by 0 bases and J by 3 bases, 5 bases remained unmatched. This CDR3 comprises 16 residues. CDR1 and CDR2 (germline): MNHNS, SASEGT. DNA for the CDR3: TGTGCCAGCAGTGAAGCAGCGGGGATCAACTACAATGAGCAGTTCTTC. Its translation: CASSEAAGINYNEQFF.

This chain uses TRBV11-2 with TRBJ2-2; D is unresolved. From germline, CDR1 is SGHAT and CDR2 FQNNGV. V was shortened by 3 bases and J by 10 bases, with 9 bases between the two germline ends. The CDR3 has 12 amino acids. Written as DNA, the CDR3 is TGTGCCAGCAGCTTTGGAACGATGGAGCTGTTTTTT. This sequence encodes CASSFGTMELFF.

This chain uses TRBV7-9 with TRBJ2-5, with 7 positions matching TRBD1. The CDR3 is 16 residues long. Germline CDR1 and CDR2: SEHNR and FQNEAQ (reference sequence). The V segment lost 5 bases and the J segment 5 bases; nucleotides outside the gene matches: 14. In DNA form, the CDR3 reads TGTGCCAGCAGCCTACTGACAGGGATGAGACGGGAGACCCAGTACTTC. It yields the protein CASSLLTGMRRETQYF.

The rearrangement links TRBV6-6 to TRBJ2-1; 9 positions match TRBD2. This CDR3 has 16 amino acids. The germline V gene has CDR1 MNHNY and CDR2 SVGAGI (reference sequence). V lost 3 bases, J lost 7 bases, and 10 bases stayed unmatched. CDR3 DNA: TGTGCCAGCAGTTATTCGGTAGCGGGAGTTCGGAATGAGCAGTTCTTC. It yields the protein CASSYSVAGVRNEQFF.

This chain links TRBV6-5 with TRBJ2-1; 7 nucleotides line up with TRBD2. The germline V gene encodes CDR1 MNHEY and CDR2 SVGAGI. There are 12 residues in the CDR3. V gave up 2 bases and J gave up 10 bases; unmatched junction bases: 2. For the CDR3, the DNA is TGTGCCAGCAGTTACGCGGGGGACGAGCAGTTCTTC. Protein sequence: CASSYAGDEQFF.

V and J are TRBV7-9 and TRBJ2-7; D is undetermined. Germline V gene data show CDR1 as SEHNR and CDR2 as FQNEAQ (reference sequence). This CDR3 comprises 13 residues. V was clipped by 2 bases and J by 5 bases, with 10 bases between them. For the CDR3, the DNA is TGTGCCAGCAGCTTACTACAATCCCACGAGCAGTACTTC. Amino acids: CASSLLQSHEQYF.

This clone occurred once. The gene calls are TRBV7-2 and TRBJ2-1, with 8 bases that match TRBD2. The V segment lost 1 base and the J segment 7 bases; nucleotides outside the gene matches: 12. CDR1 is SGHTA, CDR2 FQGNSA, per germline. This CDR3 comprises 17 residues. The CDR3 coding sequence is TGTGCCAGCAGCTTAGATACTATCGAGCGGGAGATGAATGAGCAGTTCTTC. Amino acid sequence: CASSLDTIEREMNEQFF.

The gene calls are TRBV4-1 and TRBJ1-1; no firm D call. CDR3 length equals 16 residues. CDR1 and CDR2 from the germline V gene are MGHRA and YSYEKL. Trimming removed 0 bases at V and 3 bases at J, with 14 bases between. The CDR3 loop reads CASSQETARLYTEAFF. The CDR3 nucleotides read TGCGCCAGCAGCCAAGAAACAGCAAGGCTTTACACTGAAGCTTTCTTT.

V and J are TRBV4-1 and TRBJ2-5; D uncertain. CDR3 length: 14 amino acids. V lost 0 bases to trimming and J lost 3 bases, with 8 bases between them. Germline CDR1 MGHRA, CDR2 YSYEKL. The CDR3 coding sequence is TGCGCCAGCAGCCAAGATCTTCGGGAAGAGACCCAGTACTTC. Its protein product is CASSQDLREETQYF.

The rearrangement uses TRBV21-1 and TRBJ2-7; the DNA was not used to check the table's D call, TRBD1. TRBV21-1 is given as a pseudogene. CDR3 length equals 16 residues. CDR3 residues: CASTISRDRCFREQYF. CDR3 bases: TGTGCCAGCACCATATCACGGGACAGGTGCTTTAGAGAGCAGTACTTC.

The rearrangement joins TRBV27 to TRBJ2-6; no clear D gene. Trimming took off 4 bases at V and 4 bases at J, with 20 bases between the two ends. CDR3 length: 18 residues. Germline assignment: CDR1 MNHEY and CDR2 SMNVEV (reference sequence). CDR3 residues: CASSSALEFSLGANVLTF. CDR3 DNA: TGTGCCAGCAGTTCCGCCCTCGAATTCAGCCTGGGGGCCAACGTCCTGACTTTC.